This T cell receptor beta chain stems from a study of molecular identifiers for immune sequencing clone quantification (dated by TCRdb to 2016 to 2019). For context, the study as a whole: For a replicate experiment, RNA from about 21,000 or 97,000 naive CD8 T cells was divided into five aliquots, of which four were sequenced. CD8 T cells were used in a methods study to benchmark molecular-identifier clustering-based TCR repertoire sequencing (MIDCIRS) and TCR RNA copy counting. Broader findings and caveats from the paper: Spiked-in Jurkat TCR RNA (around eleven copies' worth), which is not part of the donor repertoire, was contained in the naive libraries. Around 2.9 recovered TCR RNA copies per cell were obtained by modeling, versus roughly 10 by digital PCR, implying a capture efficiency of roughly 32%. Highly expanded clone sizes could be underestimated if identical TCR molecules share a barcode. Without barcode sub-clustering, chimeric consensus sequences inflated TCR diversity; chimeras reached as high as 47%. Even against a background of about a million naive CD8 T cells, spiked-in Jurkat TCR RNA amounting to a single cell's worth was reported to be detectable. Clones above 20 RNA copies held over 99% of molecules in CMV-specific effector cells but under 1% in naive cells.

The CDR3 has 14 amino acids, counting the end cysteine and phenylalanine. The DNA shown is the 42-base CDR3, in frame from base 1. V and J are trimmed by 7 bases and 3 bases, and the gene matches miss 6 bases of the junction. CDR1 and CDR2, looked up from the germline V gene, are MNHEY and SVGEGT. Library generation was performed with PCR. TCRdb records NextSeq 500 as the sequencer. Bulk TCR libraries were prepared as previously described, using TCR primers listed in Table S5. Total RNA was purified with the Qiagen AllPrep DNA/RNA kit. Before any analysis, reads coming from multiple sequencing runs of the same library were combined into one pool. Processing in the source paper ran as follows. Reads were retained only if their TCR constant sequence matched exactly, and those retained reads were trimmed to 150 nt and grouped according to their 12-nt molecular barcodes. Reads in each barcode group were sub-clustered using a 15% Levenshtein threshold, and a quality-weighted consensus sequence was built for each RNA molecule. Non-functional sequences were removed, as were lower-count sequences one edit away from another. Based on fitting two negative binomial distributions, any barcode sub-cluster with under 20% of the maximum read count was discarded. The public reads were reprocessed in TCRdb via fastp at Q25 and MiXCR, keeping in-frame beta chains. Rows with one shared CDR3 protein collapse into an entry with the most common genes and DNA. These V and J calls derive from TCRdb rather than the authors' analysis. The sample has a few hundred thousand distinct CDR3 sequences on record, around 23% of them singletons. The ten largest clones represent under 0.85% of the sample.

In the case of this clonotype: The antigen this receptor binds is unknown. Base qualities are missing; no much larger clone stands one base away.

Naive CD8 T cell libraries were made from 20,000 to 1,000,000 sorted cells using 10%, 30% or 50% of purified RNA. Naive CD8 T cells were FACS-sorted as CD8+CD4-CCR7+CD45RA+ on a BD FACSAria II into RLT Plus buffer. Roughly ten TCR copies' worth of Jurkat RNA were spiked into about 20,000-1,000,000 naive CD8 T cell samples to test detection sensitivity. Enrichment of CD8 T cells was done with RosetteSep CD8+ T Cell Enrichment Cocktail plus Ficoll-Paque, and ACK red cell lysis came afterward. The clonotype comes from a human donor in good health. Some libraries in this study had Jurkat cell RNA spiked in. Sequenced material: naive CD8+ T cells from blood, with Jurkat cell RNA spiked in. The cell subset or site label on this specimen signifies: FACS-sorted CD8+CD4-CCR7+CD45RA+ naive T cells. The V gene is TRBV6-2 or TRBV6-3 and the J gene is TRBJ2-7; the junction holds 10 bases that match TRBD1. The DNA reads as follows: TGTGCCAGCACCACCGGGACAGGGGTCTACGAGCAGTACTTC. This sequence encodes CASTTGTGVYEQYF.